Presented here are 9 T cell receptor beta chains from one specimen sequenced in a study of T cells in Graves' hyperthyroidism and ophthalmopathy. Amplified regions were TCR beta CDR3 sequences from RNA transcripts. The HTBI primer set drove a first-round RT-PCR of the TCR CDR3. In TCRdb, the multiplex PCR reads were re-called with MiXCR into one record per CDR3 protein. The sample has around 290,000 distinct CDR3 sequences, around 13% seen once. Input material: blood. The receptor set was obtained from a woman between 40 and 50 years old with Graves' hyperthyroidism.

V gene TRBV12-3 or TRBV12-4 combines with J gene TRBJ2-4, with TRBD1 as a possible D gene (6 bases). CDR3 size: 16 residues. Trimming took off 4 bases at V and 1 base at J, with 14 bases between the two ends. The CDR3 region is CASSYRARVAKNIQYF. The CDR3 DNA reads as TGTGCCAGCAGTTACAGGGCACGGGTTGCCAAAAACATTCAGTACTTC.

This clonotype was counted only a few times. This rearrangement joins TRBV6-1 to TRBJ1-5; TRBD1 agrees at 7 bases. This CDR3 region has 15 residues. V was pared by 3 bases and J by 2 bases, with 4 bases of the junction left unmatched. Germline values: CDR1 MNHNS, CDR2 SASEGT. CDR3 bases: TGTGCCAGCAGTGATGCCGGACAGGGCAATCAGCCCCAGCATTTT. It translates to CASSDAGQGNQPQHF.

This clonotype occurred many times. This chain links TRBV7-9 with TRBJ2-7, with a weak D call TRBD2 (6 bases). Trimming left V 5 bases short and J 0 bases short, with 14 bases between. This CDR3 has 15 amino acids. Looked up from germline, CDR1 is SEHNR and CDR2 is FQNEAQ (reference sequence). The CDR3 loop is CASSTPGGISYEQYF. The CDR3 nucleotides read TGTGCCAGCAGCACCCCCGGCGGGATCTCCTACGAGCAGTACTTC.

This clonotype appeared many times. The chain carries TRBV20-1 and TRBJ1-2; D is unresolved. Germline CDR1 is DFQATT and CDR2 is SNEGSKA (reference sequence). The V and J ends lost 0 bases and 6 bases respectively, with 11 bases between them. The CDR3 spans 13 residues. CDR3 in amino acids: CSARDLMNHGYTF. As DNA, the CDR3 is TGCAGTGCTAGAGATCTAATGAACCATGGCTACACCTTC.

This clonotype showed up just a few times. The V call is TRBV7-9, the J call TRBJ1-6; tentatively, D is TRBD1 (6 bases). The CDR3 length is 15 residues. Trimming took 5 bases from V and 6 from J, leaving 14 bases between them. Germline loops: CDR1 SEHNR, CDR2 FQNEAQ (reference sequence). Written as DNA, the CDR3 is TGTGCCAGCAGCGCCGAGGGGGAGATTAATTCACCCCTCCACTTT. It translates to CASSAEGEINSPLHF.

This chain joins TRBV4-1 and TRBJ2-1; D is unclear. CDR1 and CDR2 from the germline V gene are MGHRA and YSYEKL. The CDR3 extends over 17 amino acids. Trimming took off 0 bases at V and 3 bases at J, with 15 bases between the two ends. In DNA, the CDR3 is TGCGCCAGCAGCCAAGAATTGAGGCTGGCAAACTACAATGAGCAGTTCTTC. Its protein product is CASSQELRLANYNEQFF.

This clonotype was observed many times. The chain carries TRBV28 and TRBJ2-2; no reliable D call. Germline V CDR1 and CDR2: MDHEN, SYDVKM. The CDR3 has 13 residues. V lost 6 bases and J 6 bases, leaving 11 bases between the germline ends. CDR3 nucleotide sequence: TGTGCCAGCAGCCTGAGTGGGGCCGGGGAGCTGTTTTTT. Protein product: CASSLSGAGELFF. The full variable domain, completed using reference TRBV28 and TRBJ2-2, is DVKVTQSSRYLVKRTGEKVFLECVQDMDHENMFWYRQDPGLGLRLIYFSYDVKMKEKGDIPEGYSVSREKKERFSLILESASTNQTSMYLCASSLSGAGELFFGEGSRLTVL.

This clonotype was recorded at least ten times. CDR3 DNA: TGTGCCAGCACTAACCCTCGCGGGAACACTGAAGCTTTCTTT. Its protein is CASTNPRGNTEAFF. The chain employs TRBV6-2 or TRBV6-3 and TRBJ1-1; D ambiguous. Trimming took off 7 bases at V and 1 base at J, with 13 bases between the two ends. CDR3 size: 14 residues. CDR1 MNHEY and CDR2 SVGEGT come from the germline V gene.

This clonotype came up many times. The rearrangement joins TRBV3-1 to TRBJ1-2; 7 positions agree with TRBD1. This CDR3 contains 18 residues. Germline V gene sequence: CDR1 LGHDT, CDR2 YNNKEL (reference sequence). After removal of 2 bases from V and 3 bases from J, the junction contained 15 bases not matched to a gene. CDR3 protein: CASSQFRDSNLPYYGYTF. The CDR3 nucleotides read TGTGCCAGCAGCCAATTCCGGGACAGCAATCTCCCGTACTATGGCTACACCTTC.